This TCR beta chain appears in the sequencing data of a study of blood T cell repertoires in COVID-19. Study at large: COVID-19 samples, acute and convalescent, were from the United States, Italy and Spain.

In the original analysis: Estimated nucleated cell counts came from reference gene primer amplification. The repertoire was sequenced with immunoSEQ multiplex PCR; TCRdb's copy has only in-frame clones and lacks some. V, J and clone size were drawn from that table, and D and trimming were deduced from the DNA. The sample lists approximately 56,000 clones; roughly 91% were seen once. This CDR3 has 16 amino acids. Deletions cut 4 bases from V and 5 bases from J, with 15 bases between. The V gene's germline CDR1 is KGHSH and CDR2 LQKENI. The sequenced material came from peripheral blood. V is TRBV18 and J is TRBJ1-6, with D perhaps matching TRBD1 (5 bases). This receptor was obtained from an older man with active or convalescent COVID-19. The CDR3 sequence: CASSLRAVANNSPLHF. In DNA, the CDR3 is TGTGCCAGCTCACTCAGGGCGGTCGCGAATAATTCACCCCTCCACTTT.